The clone carrying this TCR beta chain has ten or more counts. Germline CDR1 reads LGHDT; CDR2 reads YNNKEL (reference sequence). The CDR3 runs 14 residues. V trimming: 11 bases; J trimming: 5 bases; junction bases outside the gene matches: 14. This entry is derived from a study of T cells after yellow fever vaccination. TCRdb re-derived calls from the 5' RACE reads in MiXCR, one entry per CDR3 protein. This sample carries more than 25,000 distinct CDR3 sequences, 5.5% of them seen once, and the ten largest clones take around 11%. Specimen: PBMCs, either bulk or a sorted T-cell subset (CD4+, CD8+, memory, or dextramer-sorted; not recorded which), collected 15 days after the yellow fever booster vaccination. The gene calls are TRBV3-1 and TRBJ2-5, with 7 positions matching TRBD2. This clonotype was obtained from a man aged 30-40 years who received the YFV17D yellow fever vaccine. CDR3: CASTSGERRETQYF. The CDR3 DNA follows: TGTGCCTCAACAAGCGGGGAAAGGAGGGAGACCCAGTACTTC.